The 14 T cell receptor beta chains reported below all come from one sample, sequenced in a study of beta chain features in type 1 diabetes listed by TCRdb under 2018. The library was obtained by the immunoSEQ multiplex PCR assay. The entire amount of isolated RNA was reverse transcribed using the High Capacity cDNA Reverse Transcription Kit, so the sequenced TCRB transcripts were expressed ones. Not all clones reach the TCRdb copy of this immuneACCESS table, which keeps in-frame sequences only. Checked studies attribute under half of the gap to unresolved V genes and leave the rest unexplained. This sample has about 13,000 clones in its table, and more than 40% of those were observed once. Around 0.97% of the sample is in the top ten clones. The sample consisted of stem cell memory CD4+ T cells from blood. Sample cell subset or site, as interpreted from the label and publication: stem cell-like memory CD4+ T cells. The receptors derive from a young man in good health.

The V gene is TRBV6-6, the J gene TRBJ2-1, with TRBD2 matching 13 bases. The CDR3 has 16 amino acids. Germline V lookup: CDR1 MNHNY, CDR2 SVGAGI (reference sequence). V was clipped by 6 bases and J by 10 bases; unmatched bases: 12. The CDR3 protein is CASSQQMGLAGTEQFF. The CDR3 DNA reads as TGTGCCAGCAGCCAACAAATGGGACTAGCGGGGACAGAGCAGTTCTTC.

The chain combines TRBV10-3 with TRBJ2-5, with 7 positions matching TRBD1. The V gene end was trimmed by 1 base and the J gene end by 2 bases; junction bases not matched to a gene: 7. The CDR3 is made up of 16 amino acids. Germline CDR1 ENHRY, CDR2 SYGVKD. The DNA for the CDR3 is TGTGCCATCAGTGAGTTACCGGGACAGACACAAGAGACCCAGTACTTC. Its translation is CAISELPGQTQETQYF.

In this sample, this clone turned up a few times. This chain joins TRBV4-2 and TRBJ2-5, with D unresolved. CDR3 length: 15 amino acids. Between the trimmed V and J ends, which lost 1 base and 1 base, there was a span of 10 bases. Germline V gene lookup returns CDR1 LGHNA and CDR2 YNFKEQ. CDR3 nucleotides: TGTGCCAGCAGCCAAGGTTCGCGAGGCCAAGAGACCCAGTACTTC. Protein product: CASSQGSRGQETQYF.

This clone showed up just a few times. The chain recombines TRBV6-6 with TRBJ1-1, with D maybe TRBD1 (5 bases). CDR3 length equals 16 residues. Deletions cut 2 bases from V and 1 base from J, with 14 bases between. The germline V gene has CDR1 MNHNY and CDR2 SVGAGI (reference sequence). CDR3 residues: CASSYMGGVRNTEAFF. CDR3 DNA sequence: TGTGCCAGCAGTTACATGGGGGGGGTTAGGAACACTGAAGCTTTCTTT.

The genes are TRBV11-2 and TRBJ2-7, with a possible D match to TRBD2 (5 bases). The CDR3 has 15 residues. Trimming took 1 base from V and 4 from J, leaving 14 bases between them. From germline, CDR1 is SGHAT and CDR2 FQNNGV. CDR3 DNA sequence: TGTGCCAGCAGCTTAGCTGGGAGAGGAGTTTACGAGCAGTACTTC. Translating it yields CASSLAGRGVYEQYF.

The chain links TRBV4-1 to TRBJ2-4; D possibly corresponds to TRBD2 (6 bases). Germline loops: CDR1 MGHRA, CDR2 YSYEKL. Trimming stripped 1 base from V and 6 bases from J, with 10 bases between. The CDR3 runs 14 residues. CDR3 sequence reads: CASSQGAGPNIQYF. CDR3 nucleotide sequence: TGCGCCAGCAGCCAAGGCGCGGGGCCAAACATTCAGTACTTC.

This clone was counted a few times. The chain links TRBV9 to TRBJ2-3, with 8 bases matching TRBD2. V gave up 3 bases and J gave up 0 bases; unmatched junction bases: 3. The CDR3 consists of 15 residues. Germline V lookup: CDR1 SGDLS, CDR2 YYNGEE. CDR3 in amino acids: CASSGKRGSTDTQYF. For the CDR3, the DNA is TGTGCCAGCAGCGGAAAGCGGGGGAGCACAGATACGCAGTATTTT.

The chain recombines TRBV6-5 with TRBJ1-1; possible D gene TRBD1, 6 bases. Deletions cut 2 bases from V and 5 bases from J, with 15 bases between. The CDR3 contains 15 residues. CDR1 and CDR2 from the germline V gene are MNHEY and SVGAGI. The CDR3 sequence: CASSYGGAGATEAFF. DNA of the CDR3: TGTGCCAGCAGTTACGGTGGGGCAGGGGCAACTGAAGCTTTCTTT.

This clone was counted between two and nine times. The CDR3: CASSPTQENQPQHF. CDR3 bases: TGTGCCAGCTCACCAACACAGGAGAATCAGCCCCAGCATTTT. V and J are TRBV18 and TRBJ1-5; D is perhaps TRBD1 (5 bases). Per the germline V gene, CDR1 is KGHSH and CDR2 is LQKENI. The V and J ends lost 2 bases and 4 bases respectively, with 9 bases between them. The CDR3 is made up of 14 amino acids.

The CDR3 spells CASSQQGYEQYF. CDR3 DNA: TGTGCCAGTAGCCAACAGGGTTACGAGCAGTACTTC. The V and J genes are TRBV19 and TRBJ2-7; a weak D match, TRBD1 (6 bases). The germline CDR1 and CDR2 sequences are LNHDA and SQIVND (reference sequence). Trimming pared 6 bases from V and 4 bases from J, leaving 10 bases between. The CDR3 consists of 12 residues.

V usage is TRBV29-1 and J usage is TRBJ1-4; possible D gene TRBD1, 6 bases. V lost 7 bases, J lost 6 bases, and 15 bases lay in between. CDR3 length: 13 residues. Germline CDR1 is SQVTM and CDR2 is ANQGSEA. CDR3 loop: CSAGDLRDEKLFF. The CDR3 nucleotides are TGCAGCGCAGGGGACCTCAGGGATGAAAAACTGTTTTTT.

This CDR3 is CASSQQGAREETQYF. For the CDR3, the DNA is TGCGCCAGCAGCCAACAGGGGGCGAGGGAAGAGACCCAGTACTTC. V usage is TRBV5-1 and J usage is TRBJ2-5; 9 bases are shared with TRBD1. The germline gives CDR1 SGHRS, CDR2 YFSETQ. V lost 4 bases, J lost 3 bases, and 7 bases stayed unmatched. The CDR3 covers 15 residues.

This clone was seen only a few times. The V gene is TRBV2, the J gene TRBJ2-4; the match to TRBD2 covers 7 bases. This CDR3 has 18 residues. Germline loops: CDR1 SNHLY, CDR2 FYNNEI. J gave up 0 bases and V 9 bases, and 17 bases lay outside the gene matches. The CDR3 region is CASAPAASAGVAKNIQYF. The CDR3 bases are TGTGCCAGTGCTCCCGCGGCTTCGGCGGGGGTAGCCAAAAACATTCAGTACTTC.

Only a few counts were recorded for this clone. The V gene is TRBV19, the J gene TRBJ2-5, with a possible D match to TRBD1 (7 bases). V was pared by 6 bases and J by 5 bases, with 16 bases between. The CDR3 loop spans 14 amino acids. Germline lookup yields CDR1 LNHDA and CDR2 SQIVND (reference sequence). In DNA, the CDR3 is TGTGCCAGTAGAACGGTGGCAGGGGGGGAGACCCAGTACTTC. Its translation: CASRTVAGGETQYF.